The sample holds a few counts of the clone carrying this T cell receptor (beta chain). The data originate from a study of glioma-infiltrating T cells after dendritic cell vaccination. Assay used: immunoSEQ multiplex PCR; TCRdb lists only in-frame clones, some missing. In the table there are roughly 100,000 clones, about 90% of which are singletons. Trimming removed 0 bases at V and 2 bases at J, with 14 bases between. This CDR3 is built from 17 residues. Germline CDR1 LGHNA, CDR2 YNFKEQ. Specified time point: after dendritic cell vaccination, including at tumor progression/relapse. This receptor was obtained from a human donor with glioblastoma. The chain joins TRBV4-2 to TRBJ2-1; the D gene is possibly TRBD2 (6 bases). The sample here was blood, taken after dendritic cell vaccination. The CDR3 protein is CASSQDQSSEAYNEQFF. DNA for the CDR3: TGTGCCAGCAGCCAAGATCAATCTAGCGAGGCCTACAATGAGCAGTTCTTC.